This T cell receptor (beta chain) was recovered during a study of molecular identifiers for immune sequencing clone quantification. MiXCR was run by TCRdb on the PCR reads, yielding one entry per CDR3 protein. This sample has around 320,000 distinct CDR3 sequences, with roughly a quarter found just once. CDR3 length: 16 residues. Germline trimming cut 5 bases from V and 4 bases from J; bases unmatched to any gene: 12. Germline V gene lookup returns CDR1 SGHAT and CDR2 FQNNGV. The genes are TRBV11-2 and TRBJ2-3; 7 bases fit TRBD1. This TCR was sampled from a human donor in good health. Some libraries in this study had Jurkat cell RNA spiked in. Sequencing was done on a sample of naive CD8+ T cells from blood, with Jurkat cell RNA spiked in. Subset given: FACS-sorted CD8+CD4-CCR7+CD45RA+ naive T cells. The CDR3 DNA sequence: TGTGCCAGCAGCGCCCCTGACAGGGTTGGGGCAGATACGCAGTATTTT. Protein: CASSAPDRVGADTQYF. Full variable domain (remainder filled in from reference TRBV11-2 and TRBJ2-3): EAGVAQSPRYKIIEKRQSVAFWCNPISGHATLYWYQQILGQGPKLLIQFQNNGVVDDSQLPKDRFSAERLKGVDSTLKIQPAKLEDSAVYLCASSAPDRVGADTQYFGPGTRLTVL.